The 20 T cell receptor beta chains presented below share a single source sample, sequenced in a study of T-cell memory formation after mild COVID-19. TCRdb reprocessed the 5' RACE reads via MiXCR and lists one record per CDR3 protein. The sample carries about 560,000 distinct CDR3 sequences, roughly 17% recorded once. Sequencing was performed on PBMCs or a T cell subset sorted from them (not recorded which). These receptors all come from an adult woman who had mild COVID-19 (a few samples of this study predate the infection). Cell type and time point are not known.

The chain couples TRBV7-3 to TRBJ2-7; no firm D call. The CDR3 consists of 14 residues. Germline V gene data show CDR1 as SGHTA and CDR2 as FQGTGA. Trimming shortened V by 2 bases and J by 4 bases, and 12 bases separated the two germline ends. As DNA, the CDR3 is TGTGCCAGCAGCTTATATGGTAGCAAGTACGAGCAGTACTTC. Protein: CASSLYGSKYEQYF.

The chain recombines TRBV20-1 with TRBJ2-7, with D possibly being TRBD1 (6 bases). The ends were cut back, 3 bases at V and 2 bases at J, with 14 bases in the middle. CDR1 is DFQATT and CDR2 is SNEGSKA in the germline V gene (reference sequence). CDR3 length: 14 amino acids. The CDR3 sequence is CSASGGEGAYEQYF. CDR3 DNA: TGCAGTGCTAGCGGTGGTGAGGGGGCCTACGAGCAGTACTTC.

This clonotype was detected many times. The J gene is TRBJ2-1, the V gene TRBV7-9; D remains ambiguous. Germline loops: CDR1 SEHNR, CDR2 FQNEAQ (reference sequence). The germline V and J ends were trimmed by 1 base and 2 bases, with 9 bases remaining between them. The CDR3 is made up of 15 amino acids. The CDR3 is CASSLGRSAYNEQFF. CDR3 nucleotide sequence: TGTGCCAGCAGCTTAGGCAGGTCCGCCTACAATGAGCAGTTCTTC.

This clonotype appeared a few times. CDR3 DNA sequence: TGTGCCAGCTCACCCGAACAACGTGTTCGACCTGGAAACACCATATATTTT. Protein: CASSPEQRVRPGNTIYF. The rearrangement links TRBV18 to TRBJ1-3; D not resolved. The germline V gene encodes CDR1 KGHSH and CDR2 LQKENI. Trimming took 3 bases from V and 2 from J, leaving 17 bases between them. The CDR3 covers 17 residues.

In its sample, this clonotype was seen many times. V gene TRBV28 combines with J gene TRBJ2-7; possibly TRBD1 for D (6 bases). V was cut by 6 bases and J by 3 bases, with 9 bases left in between. The CDR3 runs 12 residues. The germline V gene encodes CDR1 MDHEN and CDR2 SYDVKM. This CDR3 is CASSKGDYEQYF. The CDR3 DNA reads as TGTGCCAGCAGCAAGGGGGACTACGAGCAGTACTTC.

This clonotype has only a few counts. J is TRBJ1-3 and V is TRBV6-5; D remains ambiguous. CDR3 length: 17 residues. Looked up from germline, CDR1 is MNHEY and CDR2 is SVGAGI. Trimming removed 5 bases from V and 0 bases from J, with 17 bases in between. Here the CDR3 DNA reads TGTGCCAGCAGTACTCTCCGGGGAGCGAGCTCTGGAAACACCATATATTTT. It translates to CASSTLRGASSGNTIYF.

The V and J genes are TRBV15 and TRBJ1-1; a possible D gene is TRBD1 (5 bases). This CDR3 has 14 amino acids. V shed 1 base and J shed 2 bases, with 8 bases lying between them. Germline V gene sequence: CDR1 LNHNV, CDR2 YYDKDF (reference sequence). The CDR3 coding sequence is TGTGCCACCAGCAGAGTTACAGGAAACACTGAAGCTTTCTTT. This encodes CATSRVTGNTEAFF.

This chain joins TRBV7-9 and TRBJ2-7; D perhaps matches TRBD1 (5 bases). The CDR3 totals 15 residues. The ends were cut back, 1 base at V and 6 bases at J, with 16 bases in the middle. CDR1 and CDR2 (germline): SEHNR, FQNEAQ (reference sequence). The DNA of the CDR3 is TGTGCCAGCAGCTTAGAGGACACTGGGCACCTCGAGCAGTACTTC. It yields the protein CASSLEDTGHLEQYF.

This chain links TRBV4-2 with TRBJ2-1, with 10 bases fitting TRBD2. Germline assignment: CDR1 LGHNA and CDR2 YNFKEQ. This CDR3 region has 15 residues. V trimming: 7 bases; J trimming: 8 bases; junction bases outside the gene matches: 11. The CDR3 DNA reads TGTGCCAGCACCCTCGGGGCTAGCGGGAGAGATGAGCAGTTCTTC. Translating it yields CASTLGASGRDEQFF.

The rearrangement joins TRBV7-3 to TRBJ1-6, with a tentative D call TRBD1 (5 bases). This CDR3 contains 16 residues. Germline CDR1 SGHTA, CDR2 FQGTGA. V shed 2 bases and J shed 5 bases, with 13 bases lying between them. The CDR3 region is CASSLAGTEDNSPLHF. CDR3 nucleotides: TGTGCCAGCAGCTTAGCCGGGACGGAGGATAATTCACCCCTCCACTTT.

This chain links TRBV7-3 with TRBJ2-3; D remains unclear. The CDR3 sequence is 15 residues long. CDR1 is SGHTA and CDR2 is FQGTGA in the germline V gene. Trimming shortened V by 5 bases and J by 4 bases, and 16 bases separated the two germline ends. The DNA of the CDR3 is TGTGCCAGCAGCCGAACCTCAAGCTCGGCAGATACGCAGTATTTT. It specifies CASSRTSSSADTQYF.

The sample holds a few counts of this clonotype. The CDR3 here is CSGIEGATWDTQYF. In DNA, the CDR3 is TGCAGTGGGATTGAGGGGGCGACGTGGGATACGCAGTATTTT. This chain joins TRBV20-1 and TRBJ2-3; TRBD1 agrees at 7 bases. This CDR3 comprises 14 residues. Germline CDR1 and CDR2: DFQATT and SNEGSKA (reference sequence). The J segment lost 6 bases and the V segment lost 7 bases, leaving 13 bases of the junction unmatched.

In its sample, this clonotype was seen a few times. V is TRBV20-1 and J is TRBJ1-4, with D hard to call. V was pared by 3 bases and J by 6 bases, with 11 bases between. Germline values: CDR1 DFQATT, CDR2 SNEGSKA (reference sequence). CDR3 size: 13 residues. The CDR3 nucleotides read TGCAGTGCTAGGCCCGGGCTGGATGAAAAACTGTTTTTT. Amino acids: CSARPGLDEKLFF.

This clonotype has ten or more counts. The J gene is TRBJ2-5, the V gene TRBV12-3 or TRBV12-4; D is ambiguous. CDR3 length: 12 amino acids. The V end was cut by 3 bases, the J end by 5 bases, with 7 bases between. DNA for the CDR3: TGTGCCAGCAGTTTGCTGTGGGAGACCCAGTACTTC. Amino acid sequence: CASSLLWETQYF.

The rearrangement joins TRBV6-1 to TRBJ2-7, with a possible D match to TRBD2 (6 bases). The CDR3 length is 13 residues. The germline V gene encodes CDR1 MNHNS and CDR2 SASEGT. Trimming pared 8 bases from V and 2 bases from J, leaving 13 bases between. CDR3 residues: CASEPRLAYEQYF. The CDR3 coding sequence is TGTGCCAGCGAACCCCGACTAGCCTACGAGCAGTACTTC.

The chain has TRBV6-5 and TRBJ2-6; 10 bases match TRBD1. Germline V CDR1 and CDR2: MNHEY, SVGAGI. Trimming took 0 bases from V and 4 from J; bases not matched to a gene: 9. This CDR3 spans 19 amino acids. The CDR3 coding sequence is TGTGCCAGCAGTTACTCTGGGAGACAGGGGGCGTGGGGGGCCAACGTCCTGACTTTC. Its translation: CASSYSGRQGAWGANVLTF.

The chain uses TRBV6-2 or TRBV6-3 and TRBJ2-7; 9 bases are shared with TRBD2. The CDR3 spans 15 residues. Unmatched junction bases numbered 10, after V lost 7 bases and J lost 3 bases. In germline, CDR1 is MNHEY, CDR2 SVGEGT. The CDR3, as DNA: TGTGCCAGCATTCGGGCTAGCGGGACGGTCTACGAGCAGTACTTC. Its protein is CASIRASGTVYEQYF.

This clonotype was observed a handful of times. In DNA form, the CDR3 reads TGCAGCGTTGCGGGCCGAAGCCTGTCGGATACGCAGTATTTT. Encoded protein: CSVAGRSLSDTQYF. V usage is TRBV29-1 and J usage is TRBJ2-3; D gene uncertain. The CDR3 sequence is 14 residues long. V shed 4 bases and J shed 6 bases, with 17 bases lying between them. CDR1 is SQVTM, CDR2 ANQGSEA, per germline.

The gene calls are TRBV27 and TRBJ2-3, with D perhaps matching TRBD1 (5 bases). The CDR3 contains 14 residues. CDR1 MNHEY and CDR2 SMNVEV come from the germline V gene (reference sequence). V was clipped by 0 bases and J by 4 bases, with 8 bases between them. The CDR3 DNA is TGTGCCAGCAGTTTATCGCAGGGTTCAGATACGCAGTATTTT. This encodes CASSLSQGSDTQYF.

The CDR3 loop is CASRPSGGSSYNEQFF. The CDR3 nucleotides are TGTGCCAGCAGGCCGTCGGGCGGGAGCTCCTACAATGAGCAGTTCTTC. The chain is built from TRBV7-9 and TRBJ2-1; 7 bases map to TRBD2. J was trimmed by 0 bases and V by 6 bases; bases with no gene match: 8. The CDR3 has 16 residues. Germline lookup yields CDR1 SEHNR and CDR2 FQNEAQ (reference sequence).